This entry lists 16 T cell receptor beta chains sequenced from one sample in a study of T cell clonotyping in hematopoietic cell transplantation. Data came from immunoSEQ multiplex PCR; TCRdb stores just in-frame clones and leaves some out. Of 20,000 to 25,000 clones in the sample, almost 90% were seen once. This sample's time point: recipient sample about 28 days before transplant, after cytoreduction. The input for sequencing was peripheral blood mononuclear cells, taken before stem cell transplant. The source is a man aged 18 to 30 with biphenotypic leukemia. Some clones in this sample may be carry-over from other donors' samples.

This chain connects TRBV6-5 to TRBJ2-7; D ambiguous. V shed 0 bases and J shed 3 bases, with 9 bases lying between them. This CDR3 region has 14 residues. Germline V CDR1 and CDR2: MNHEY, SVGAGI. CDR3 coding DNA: TGTGCCAGCAGTTACTCAGACCGAAACTACGAGCAGTACTTC. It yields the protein CASSYSDRNYEQYF.

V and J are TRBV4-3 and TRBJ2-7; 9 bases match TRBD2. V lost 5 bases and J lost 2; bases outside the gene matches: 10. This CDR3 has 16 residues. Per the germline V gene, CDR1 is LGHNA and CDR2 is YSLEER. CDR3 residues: CASSELGLAPAYEQYF. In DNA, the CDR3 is TGCGCCAGCAGCGAACTCGGACTAGCGCCTGCCTACGAGCAGTACTTC.

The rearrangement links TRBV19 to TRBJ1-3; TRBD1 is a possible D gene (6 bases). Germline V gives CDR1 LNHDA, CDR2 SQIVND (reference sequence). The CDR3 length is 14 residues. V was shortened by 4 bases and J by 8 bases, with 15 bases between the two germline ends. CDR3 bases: TGTGCCAGTAGTACCCAGACAGGTCCGGACACCATATATTTT. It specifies CASSTQTGPDTIYF.

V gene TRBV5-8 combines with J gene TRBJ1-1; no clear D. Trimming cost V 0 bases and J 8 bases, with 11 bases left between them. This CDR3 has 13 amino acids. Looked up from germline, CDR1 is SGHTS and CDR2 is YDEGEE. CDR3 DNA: TGTGCCAGCAGCTTGGCACCAGGCCTGGAAGCTTTCTTT. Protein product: CASSLAPGLEAFF.

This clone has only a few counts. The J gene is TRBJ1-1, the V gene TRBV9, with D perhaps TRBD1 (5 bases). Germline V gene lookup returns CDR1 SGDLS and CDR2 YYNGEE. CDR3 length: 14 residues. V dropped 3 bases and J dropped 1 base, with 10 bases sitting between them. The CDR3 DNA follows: TGTGCCAGCAGCGCCCAAACAGGGAACACTGAAGCTTTCTTT. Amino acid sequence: CASSAQTGNTEAFF.

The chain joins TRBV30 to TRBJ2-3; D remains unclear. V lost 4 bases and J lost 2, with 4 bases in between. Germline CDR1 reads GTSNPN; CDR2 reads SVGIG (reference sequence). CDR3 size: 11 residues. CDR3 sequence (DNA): TGTGCCTGGACGAACACAGATACGCAGTATTTT. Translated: CAWTNTDTQYF.

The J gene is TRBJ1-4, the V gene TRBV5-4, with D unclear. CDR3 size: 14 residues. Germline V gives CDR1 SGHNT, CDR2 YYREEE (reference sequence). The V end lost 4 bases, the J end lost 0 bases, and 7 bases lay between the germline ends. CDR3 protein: CASSRTPTNEKLFF. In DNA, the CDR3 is TGTGCCAGCAGCCGGACTCCAACTAATGAAAAACTGTTTTTT.

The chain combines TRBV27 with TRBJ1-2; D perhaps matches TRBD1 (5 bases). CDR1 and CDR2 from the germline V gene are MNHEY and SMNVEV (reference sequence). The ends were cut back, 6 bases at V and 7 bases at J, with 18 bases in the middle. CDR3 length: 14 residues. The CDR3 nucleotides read TGTGCCAGCAGCCCCTCCGGGACCCAGGTTGGCTACACCTTC. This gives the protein CASSPSGTQVGYTF.

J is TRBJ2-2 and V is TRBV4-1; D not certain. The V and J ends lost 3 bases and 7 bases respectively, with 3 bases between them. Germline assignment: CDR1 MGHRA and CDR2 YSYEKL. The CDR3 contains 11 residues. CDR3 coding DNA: TGCGCCAGCAGCCAGGGCGGGGAGCTGTTTTTT. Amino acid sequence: CASSQGGELFF.

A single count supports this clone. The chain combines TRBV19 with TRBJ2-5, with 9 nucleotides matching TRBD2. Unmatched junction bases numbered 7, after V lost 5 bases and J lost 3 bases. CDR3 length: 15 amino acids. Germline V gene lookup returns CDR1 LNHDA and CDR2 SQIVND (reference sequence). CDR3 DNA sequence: TGTGCCAGTAGTTCTACTAGCGGGTTAGAAGAGACCCAGTACTTC. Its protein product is CASSSTSGLEETQYF.

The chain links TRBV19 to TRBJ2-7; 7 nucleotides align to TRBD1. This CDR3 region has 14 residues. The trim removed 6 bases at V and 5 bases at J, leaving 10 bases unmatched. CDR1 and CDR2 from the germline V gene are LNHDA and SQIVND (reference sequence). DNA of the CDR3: TGTGCCAGTAGCCCCGACAGGGCTGTTGACGAGCAGTACTTC. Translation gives CASSPDRAVDEQYF.

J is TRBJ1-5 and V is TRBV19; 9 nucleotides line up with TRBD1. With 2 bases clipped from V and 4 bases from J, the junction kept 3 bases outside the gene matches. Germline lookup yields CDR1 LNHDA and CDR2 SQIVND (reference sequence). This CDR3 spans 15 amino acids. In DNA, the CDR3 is TGTGCCAGTAGTATACGGGACAGGGATAATCAGCCCCAGCATTTT. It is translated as CASSIRDRDNQPQHF.

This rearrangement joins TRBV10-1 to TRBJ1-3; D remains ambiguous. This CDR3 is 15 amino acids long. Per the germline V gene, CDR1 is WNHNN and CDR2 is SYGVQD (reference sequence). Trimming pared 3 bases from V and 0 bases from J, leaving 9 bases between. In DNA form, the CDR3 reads TGCGCCAGCAGTGAAGGAGTCAACTCTGGAAACACCATATATTTT. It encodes CASSEGVNSGNTIYF.

The CDR3 nucleotides read TGCGCCAGCAGCTTGGTACGGGACAGCTCCACAGATACGCAGTATTTT. Translating it yields CASSLVRDSSTDTQYF. The chain couples TRBV5-1 to TRBJ2-3; the match to TRBD1 covers 7 bases. This CDR3 comprises 16 residues. J gave up 2 bases and V 0 bases, and 6 bases lay outside the gene matches. Germline V lookup: CDR1 SGHRS, CDR2 YFSETQ.

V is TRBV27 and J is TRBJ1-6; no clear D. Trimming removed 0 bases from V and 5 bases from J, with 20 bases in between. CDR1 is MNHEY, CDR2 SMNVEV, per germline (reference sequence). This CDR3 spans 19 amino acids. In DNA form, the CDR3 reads TGTGCCAGCAGTTTATCTGACATCCACGGGGAGATTAATAATTCACCCCTCCACTTT. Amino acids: CASSLSDIHGEINNSPLHF.

The CDR3 coding sequence is TGTGCCAGCAGCGTTAAGGGGGCCTCCTATGGCTACACCTTC. Protein sequence: CASSVKGASYGYTF. V usage is TRBV6-1 and J usage is TRBJ1-2; 7 bases are shared with TRBD1. Germline loops: CDR1 MNHNS, CDR2 SASEGT. With 6 bases clipped from V and 4 bases from J, the junction kept 8 bases outside the gene matches. The CDR3 runs 14 residues.